Listed below are T cell receptor beta chains from one sample, sequenced in a study of cytomegalovirus exposure and HLA in healthy donors. The data were produced by immunoSEQ multiplex PCR, yet TCRdb's version contains in-frame clones alone and is incomplete. The repertoire has 85,000 to 90,000 clones, around 80% of them found once; the top ten carry approximately 2.6%. Source material: PBMCs. These receptors originate from a man in his thirties or forties in good health and CMV-seronegative. The CDR3 runs from the conserved cysteine through the conserved F or W. The D gene is left open where the match is weak. The listing skips clone size in some rows; elsewhere it reads once, few, many or a size class.

j_call: TRBJ2-2; clone_size: NA; d_call: NA; v_call: TRBV6-5; cdr3_aa: CASSYIGELFF; cdr3_nt: TGTGCCAGCAGTTATATTGGGGAGCTGTTTTTT
j_call: TRBJ2-7; clone_size: NA; d_call: NA; v_call: TRBV15; cdr3_aa: CATSRVVGTSLGEQYF; cdr3_nt: TGTGCCACCAGCAGAGTGGTGGGGACATCCTTGGGGGAGCAGTACTTC
j_call: TRBJ2-3; clone_size: NA; d_call: NA; v_call: TRBV6-6; cdr3_aa: CASIPKSAGTDTQYF; cdr3_nt: TGTGCCAGCATACCGAAAAGTGCGGGCACAGATACGCAGTATTTT
j_call: TRBJ1-5; clone_size: NA; d_call: TRBD1; v_call: TRBV5-1; cdr3_aa: CASSLGGQGANQPQHF; cdr3_nt: TGCGCCAGCAGCTTGGGGGGACAGGGGGCCAATCAGCCCCAGCATTTT
j_call: TRBJ1-2; clone_size: once; d_call: TRBD1; v_call: TRBV6-1; cdr3_aa: CASSVWDRDYDGYTF; cdr3_nt: TGTGCCAGCAGTGTTTGGGACAGGGATTACGATGGCTACACCTTC
j_call: TRBJ2-7; clone_size: NA; d_call: NA; v_call: TRBV5-1; cdr3_aa: CASSFGTPHYEQYF; cdr3_nt: TGCGCCAGCAGCTTCGGGACTCCCCACTACGAGCAGTACTTC
j_call: TRBJ1-5; clone_size: NA; d_call: NA; v_call: TRBV2; cdr3_aa: CASSDRETQPQHF; cdr3_nt: TGTGCCAGCAGTGACAGGGAAACTCAGCCCCAGCATTTT
j_call: TRBJ1-3; clone_size: NA; d_call: TRBD1; v_call: TRBV5-1; cdr3_aa: CASSPGTGGRTGNTIYF; cdr3_nt: TGCGCCAGCAGCCCTGGTACAGGGGGAAGGACTGGAAACACCATATATTTT
j_call: TRBJ1-3; clone_size: NA; d_call: NA; v_call: TRBV9; cdr3_aa: CASSVGSVSGNTIYF; cdr3_nt: TGTGCCAGCAGCGTAGGTTCAGTCTCTGGAAACACCATATATTTT
j_call: TRBJ1-4; clone_size: NA; d_call: TRBD1; v_call: TRBV27; cdr3_aa: CASRKTGQENEKLFF; cdr3_nt: TGTGCCAGCCGAAAGACGGGACAGGAAAATGAAAAACTGTTTTTT
j_call: TRBJ1-2; clone_size: NA; d_call: TRBD1; v_call: TRBV6-5; cdr3_aa: CASSYVRTGGGYGYTF; cdr3_nt: TGTGCCAGCAGTTATGTACGGACAGGGGGCGGCTATGGCTACACCTTC
j_call: TRBJ1-5; clone_size: NA; d_call: NA; v_call: TRBV19; cdr3_aa: CASSIRTANQPQHF; cdr3_nt: TGTGCCAGTAGTATCCGGACAGCAAATCAGCCCCAGCATTTT
j_call: TRBJ2-5; clone_size: few; d_call: TRBD2; v_call: TRBV7-7; cdr3_aa: CASSRGASGGSQETQYF; cdr3_nt: TGTGCCAGCAGCCGGGGGGCTAGCGGGGGATCCCAAGAGACCCAGTACTTC
j_call: TRBJ1-2; clone_size: NA; d_call: NA; v_call: TRBV25-1; cdr3_aa: CASSVGGFNYGYTF; cdr3_nt: TGTGCCAGCAGTGTTGGAGGTTTTAACTATGGCTACACCTTC
j_call: TRBJ1-5; clone_size: once; d_call: TRBD1; v_call: TRBV19; cdr3_aa: CASSIVGGVSNQPQHF; cdr3_nt: TGTGCCAGTAGTATAGTAGGGGGCGTTAGCAATCAGCCCCAGCATTTT
j_call: TRBJ2-5; clone_size: NA; d_call: TRBD2; v_call: TRBV19; cdr3_aa: CASSIGRGGAFGETQYF; cdr3_nt: TGTGCCAGTAGTATCGGTCGGGGAGGGGCTTTCGGGGAGACCCAGTACTTC
j_call: TRBJ2-3; clone_size: NA; d_call: NA; v_call: TRBV14; cdr3_aa: CASSQAQYTDTQYF; cdr3_nt: TGTGCCAGCAGCCAAGCGCAGTACACAGATACGCAGTATTTT
j_call: TRBJ2-7; clone_size: NA; d_call: TRBD2; v_call: TRBV6-5; cdr3_aa: CASSHPGGGVYEQYF; cdr3_nt: TGTGCCAGCAGCCACCCCGGCGGGGGGGTCTACGAGCAGTACTTC
j_call: TRBJ2-1; clone_size: few; d_call: NA; v_call: TRBV5-1; cdr3_aa: CASSLEGPQDNEQFF; cdr3_nt: TGCGCCAGCAGCTTGGAGGGGCCACAGGACAATGAGCAGTTCTTC
j_call: TRBJ1-1; clone_size: few; d_call: TRBD1; v_call: TRBV6-5; cdr3_aa: CASSKRGQLDTEAFF; cdr3_nt: TGTGCCAGCAGTAAGAGGGGACAGTTAGACACTGAAGCTTTCTTT
j_call: TRBJ2-3; clone_size: NA; d_call: TRBD2; v_call: TRBV30; cdr3_aa: CAWILAGHADTQYF; cdr3_nt: TGTGCCTGGATCTTAGCGGGGCACGCAGATACGCAGTATTTT
j_call: TRBJ1-5; clone_size: NA; d_call: TRBD1; v_call: TRBV30; cdr3_aa: CAWTQGASQPQHF; cdr3_nt: TGTGCCTGGACCCAGGGGGCTAGTCAGCCCCAGCATTTT